This T cell receptor (beta chain) stems from a study of regulatory T cells in long-lasting Graves disease. The time point is: newly diagnosed GD, antithyroid drugs for less than 3 months. Making the TCR library involved RNA that had been extracted from PBMCs. Germline V gives CDR1 SNHLY, CDR2 FYNNEI. The CDR3 is made up of 16 amino acids. The V and J ends lost 2 bases and 1 base respectively, with 12 bases between them. For TCR beta, libraries came from iRepertoire HTBI primers and Arm-PCR of CDR3 regions. MiXCR was run by TCRdb on the multiplex PCR reads, yielding one entry per CDR3 protein. This table holds roughly 260,000 distinct CDR3 sequences, about 18% found once. This clonotype has at least ten counts. The data also belong to a second study, concerning T cells in Graves' hyperthyroidism and ophthalmopathy.

Specimen: peripheral blood mononuclear cells (PBMCs), collected at new diagnosis, from a patient treated with antithyroid drugs. The origin of this receptor is a woman in her thirties with Graves disease. The rearrangement uses TRBV2 and TRBJ1-5, with D perhaps TRBD1 (6 bases). CDR3 protein: CASSELSGASNQPQHF. Written as DNA, the CDR3 is TGTGCCAGCAGTGAACTGTCGGGGGCGAGCAATCAGCCCCAGCATTTT. Full variable domain (missing parts from reference TRBV2 and TRBJ1-5): EPEVTQTPSHQVTQMGQEVILRCVPISNHLYFYWYRQILGQKVEFLVSFYNNEISEKSEIFDDQFSVERPDGSNFTLKIRSTKLEDSAMYFCASSELSGASNQPQHFGDGTRLSIL.